This T cell receptor (beta chain) was captured in a study of T cell changes during pregnancy in multiple sclerosis. In germline, CDR1 is SGHDT, CDR2 YYEEEE. The CDR3 contains 13 residues. The V end lost 4 bases, the J end lost 6 bases, and 13 bases lay between the germline ends. Repertoires were generated with immunoSEQ multiplex PCR, while TCRdb's copy carries only in-frame clones and drops some. In the table there are 85,000 to 100,000 clones, approximately 92% of which are singletons. This sequence originates from a female donor with multiple sclerosis, enrolled in a pregnancy study. The J gene is TRBJ1-2, the V gene TRBV5-6; the D gene is possibly TRBD1 (6 bases). The input for sequencing was peripheral blood, taken in the first trimester of pregnancy. The CDR3 loop is CASSNGGADGYTF. CDR3 DNA sequence: TGTGCCAGCAGCAATGGGGGGGCTGATGGCTACACCTTC. Filled out from reference TRBV5-6 and TRBJ1-2, the complete variable domain reads DAGVTQSPTHLIKTRGQQVTLRCSPKSGHDTVSWYQQALGQGPQFIFQYYEEEERQRGNFPDRFSGHQFPNYSSELNVNALLLGDSALYLCASSNGGADGYTFGSGTRLTVV.